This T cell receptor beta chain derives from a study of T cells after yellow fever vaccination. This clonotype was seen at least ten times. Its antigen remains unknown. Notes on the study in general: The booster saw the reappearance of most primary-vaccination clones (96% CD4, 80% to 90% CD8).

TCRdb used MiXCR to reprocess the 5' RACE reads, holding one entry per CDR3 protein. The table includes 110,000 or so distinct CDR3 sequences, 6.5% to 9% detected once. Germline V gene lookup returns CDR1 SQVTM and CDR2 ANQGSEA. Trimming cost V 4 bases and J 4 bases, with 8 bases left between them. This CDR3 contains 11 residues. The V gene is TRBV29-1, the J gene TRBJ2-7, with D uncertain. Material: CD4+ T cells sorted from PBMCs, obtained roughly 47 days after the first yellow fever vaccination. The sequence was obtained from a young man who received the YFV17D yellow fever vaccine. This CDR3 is CSVGLKYEQYF. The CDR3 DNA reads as TGCAGCGTTGGGCTAAAGTACGAGCAGTACTTC.